The 32 T cell receptor beta chains given below trace back to one sample, sequenced in a study of cytomegalovirus exposure and HLA in healthy donors. The PCR had 60 Vbeta and 13 Jbeta primers. The data were produced by immunoSEQ multiplex PCR, yet TCRdb's version contains in-frame clones alone and is incomplete. Here the sample spans roughly 130,000 clones, approximately 82% being singletons. The source material was PBMCs. These TCRs come from a woman between 18 and 29 years old in good health and CMV-seropositive.

The CDR3 DNA sequence: TGTGCCAGCAGCCCGGACAGGGGCTCTTACAATGAGCAGTTCTTC. This sequence encodes CASSPDRGSYNEQFF. The chain employs TRBV5-8 and TRBJ2-1, with 9 bases identical to TRBD1. The ends lost 4 bases at V and 4 bases at J; junction bases unmatched: 6. Germline V gene data show CDR1 as SGHTS and CDR2 as YDEGEE. The CDR3 loop spans 15 amino acids.

There are a few counts of this clone. The V and J genes are TRBV29-1 and TRBJ2-2, with TRBD2 matching over 10 bases. The CDR3 is made up of 16 amino acids. Unmatched junction bases numbered 5, after V lost 0 bases and J lost 4 bases. Germline V gene lookup returns CDR1 SQVTM and CDR2 ANQGSEA. The CDR3 sequence is CSVEDELAGSTGELFF. DNA for the CDR3: TGCAGCGTTGAAGATGAACTAGCGGGGTCCACCGGGGAGCTGTTTTTT.

The chain is built from TRBV4-1 and TRBJ2-5; perhaps TRBD2 as D (7 bases). This CDR3 is 14 amino acids long. V was shortened by 4 bases and J by 5 bases, with 14 bases between the two germline ends. Germline V gives CDR1 MGHRA, CDR2 YSYEKL. In DNA form, the CDR3 reads TGCGCCAGCAGCCGGGGGGGGCCTGGGGAGACCCAGTACTTC. Encoded protein: CASSRGGPGETQYF.

The rearrangement joins TRBV27 to TRBJ1-1; no clear D. In germline, CDR1 is MNHEY, CDR2 SMNVEV (reference sequence). The CDR3 loop spans 13 amino acids. Deletions cut 2 bases from V and 0 bases from J, with 4 bases between. Here the CDR3 DNA reads TGTGCCAGCAGTTTAAGCATGAACACTGAAGCTTTCTTT. Residues: CASSLSMNTEAFF.

The V and J genes are TRBV9 and TRBJ1-5; TRBD1 agrees at 12 bases. V lost 5 bases and J lost 4; bases outside the gene matches: 4. The CDR3 has 15 amino acids. Germline-derived CDR1 and CDR2 are SGDLS and YYNGEE. The CDR3 protein is CASSGDRGQNQPQHF. The CDR3 bases are TGTGCCAGCAGTGGGGACAGGGGGCAAAATCAGCCCCAGCATTTT.

For the CDR3, the DNA is TGCAGTGCCAAAGACCTCGGGGAGCAGTACTTC. Translation gives CSAKDLGEQYF. The chain links TRBV20-1 to TRBJ2-7; D is ambiguous. Germline loops: CDR1 DFQATT, CDR2 SNEGSKA (reference sequence). Between the trimmed V and J ends, which lost 6 bases and 7 bases, there was a span of 13 bases. CDR3 length equals 11 residues.

A few counts support this clone. The V call is TRBV5-4, the J call TRBJ1-4, with 9 bases matching TRBD1. Per germline, CDR1 SGHNT and CDR2 YYREEE (reference sequence). CDR3 size: 15 residues. J gave up 3 bases and V 4 bases, and 4 bases lay outside the gene matches. The CDR3 region is CASSRRTGANEKLFF. The CDR3, as DNA: TGTGCCAGCAGCCGCCGGACAGGGGCTAATGAAAAACTGTTTTTT.

The chain recombines TRBV27 with TRBJ1-6, with a possible D match to TRBD1 (5 bases). The CDR3 covers 17 residues. Germline V gene data show CDR1 as MNHEY and CDR2 as SMNVEV (reference sequence). V shed 4 bases and J shed 7 bases, with 20 bases lying between them. The CDR3 coding sequence is TGTGCCAGCAGTTATGCCCGGGGAGGGGTGGGGAATTCACCCCTCCACTTT. It codes for CASSYARGGVGNSPLHF.

The chain recombines TRBV5-6 with TRBJ1-3; perhaps TRBD1 as D (5 bases). Germline V gene sequence: CDR1 SGHDT, CDR2 YYEEEE. The CDR3 contains 15 residues. V lost 1 base, J lost 5 bases, and 13 bases lay in between. The chain's CDR3 is CASSLTQGLRNTIYF. The CDR3, as DNA: TGTGCCAGCAGCTTGACGCAGGGCCTTAGAAACACCATATATTTT. The variable domain in full, completed from reference TRBV5-6 and TRBJ1-3, reads DAGVTQSPTHLIKTRGQQVTLRCSPKSGHDTVSWYQQALGQGPQFIFQYYEEEERQRGNFPDRFSGHQFPNYSSELNVNALLLGDSALYLCASSLTQGLRNTIYFGEGSWLTVV.

The genes are TRBV29-1 and TRBJ2-3; the match to TRBD1 covers 10 bases. This CDR3 has 15 amino acids. The germline CDR1 and CDR2 sequences are SQVTM and ANQGSEA. V dropped 6 bases and J dropped 4; count of bases not matched to a gene: 10. The CDR3 nucleotides read TGCAGCGTGAAGGGTGGGGACAGGGGTCCAGATACGCAGTATTTT. Amino acids: CSVKGGDRGPDTQYF.

This clone was recorded once. This chain joins TRBV15 and TRBJ2-7, with 7 bases aligning to TRBD2. From germline, CDR1 is LNHNV and CDR2 YYDKDF (reference sequence). V trimming: 3 bases; J trimming: 4 bases; junction bases outside the gene matches: 3. The CDR3 spans 13 residues. The CDR3 protein is CATSRGGEYEQYF. CDR3 DNA: TGTGCCACCAGCAGGGGGGGGGAATACGAGCAGTACTTC.

V and J are TRBV7-9 and TRBJ1-2; TRBD1 agrees at 7 bases. The junction had 15 bases not matched to a gene; V was cut back by 5 bases and J by 3 bases. In germline, CDR1 is SEHNR, CDR2 FQNEAQ (reference sequence). The CDR3 is 17 residues long. The CDR3: CASSPAGQEASHYGYTF. The CDR3 coding sequence is TGTGCCAGCAGCCCTGCTGGACAGGAGGCGTCGCACTATGGCTACACCTTC.

The genes are TRBV18 and TRBJ1-1, with 7 bases matching TRBD1. Trimming removed 5 bases from V and 4 bases from J; junction bases left unmatched: 7. The length of the CDR3 is 14 residues. Germline V lookup: CDR1 KGHSH, CDR2 LQKENI. The CDR3 DNA reads TGTGCCAGCTCAGAGGGGGCCGCGGGCACTGAAGCTTTCTTT. Its protein is CASSEGAAGTEAFF.

The V and J genes are TRBV7-2 and TRBJ1-3; 8 nucleotides align to TRBD1. V shed 6 bases, J shed 3 bases, and the junction held 4 bases outside the gene matches. CDR1 is SGHTA and CDR2 is FQGNSA in the germline V gene. CDR3 size: 14 residues. CDR3 region: CASRPGGGGNTIYF. As DNA, the CDR3 is TGTGCCAGCAGACCAGGGGGCGGTGGAAACACCATATATTTT.

The chain recombines TRBV27 with TRBJ1-6; 7 nucleotides match TRBD1. With V trimmed by 6 bases and J by 8 bases, 4 bases remained unmatched. CDR3 length equals 13 residues. In germline, CDR1 is MNHEY, CDR2 SMNVEV (reference sequence). CDR3 DNA sequence: TGTGCCAGCAGGCCAGGGGGGTATTCACCCCTCCACTTT. Translating it yields CASRPGGYSPLHF.

Details on this clone: One end of the junction varies from germline; a read error may be responsible. V and J are TRBV7-9 and TRBJ2-1; 9 nucleotides agree with TRBD2. CDR3 length equals 18 residues. Germline-derived CDR1 and CDR2 are SEHNR and FQNEAQ (reference sequence). The CDR3 reads CSSSLEVAAGGLYNEQFF. Here the CDR3 DNA reads TGTTCCAGCAGCTTAGAGGTTGCAGCGGGGGGACTCTACAATGAGCAGTTCTTC.

The chain recombines TRBV7-2 with TRBJ1-2; D might be TRBD1 (5 bases). Germline values: CDR1 SGHTA, CDR2 FQGNSA. Trimming removed 5 bases at V and 4 bases at J, with 14 bases between. The CDR3 consists of 14 residues. CDR3 DNA sequence: TGTGCCAGCAGCCCTCCGGGGGGGGGCTATGGCTACACCTTC. Encoded protein: CASSPPGGGYGYTF.

The chain uses TRBV29-1 and TRBJ2-7, with 13 positions matching TRBD2. The V segment lost 3 bases and the J segment 3 bases; nucleotides outside the gene matches: 5. Germline V lookup: CDR1 SQVTM, CDR2 ANQGSEA. The length of the CDR3 is 15 residues. The CDR3 DNA is TGCAGCGTTGACGAGGGACTAGCGGGAATCTACGAGCAGTACTTC. Translated, it gives CSVDEGLAGIYEQYF.

This rearrangement joins TRBV6-5 to TRBJ2-3, with 9 bases aligning to TRBD1. Germline CDR1 and CDR2: MNHEY and SVGAGI. There are 14 residues in the CDR3. V lost 5 bases to trimming and J lost 5 bases; unmatched junction nucleotides: 5. The CDR3 protein is CASSTGQGQDTQYF. The CDR3 coding sequence is TGTGCCAGCAGTACTGGACAGGGGCAAGATACGCAGTATTTT.

This clone turned up a few times. Here the CDR3 DNA reads TGTGCCAGCAGTTTACCTAAGCTTCAAGAGACCCAGTACTTC. Its protein is CASSLPKLQETQYF. The chain joins TRBV11-2 to TRBJ2-5; no clear D. Trimming stripped 6 bases from V and 2 bases from J, with 13 bases between. CDR3 length equals 14 residues. Germline loops: CDR1 SGHAT, CDR2 FQNNGV. Based on the CDR3 plus reference TRBV11-2 and TRBJ2-5, the full variable domain is EAGVAQSPRYKIIEKRQSVAFWCNPISGHATLYWYQQILGQGPKLLIQFQNNGVVDDSQLPKDRFSAERLKGVDSTLKIQPAKLEDSAVYLCASSLPKLQETQYFGPGTRLLVL.

This clone was detected only a few times. CDR3 sequence: CASSPGGTDSTDTQYF. The CDR3 DNA sequence: TGTGCCAGCAGCCCGGGGGGGACAGACAGCACAGATACGCAGTATTTT. V gene TRBV11-3 combines with J gene TRBJ2-3; weak D call: TRBD2 (8 bases). V shed 5 bases and J shed 0 bases, with 15 bases lying between them. The germline CDR1 and CDR2 sequences are SGHNT and YENEEA. The CDR3 spans 16 residues. The whole variable domain, filled in from reference TRBV11-3 and TRBJ2-3, reads EAGVVQSPRYKIIEKKQPVAFWCNPISGHNTLYWYLQNLGQGPELLIRYENEEAVDDSQLPKDRFSAERLKGVDSTLKIQPAELGDSAVYLCASSPGGTDSTDTQYFGPGTRLTVL.

The chain has TRBV7-2 and TRBJ2-3, with TRBD1 as a possible D gene (6 bases). The V end lost 3 bases, the J end lost 2 bases, and 12 bases lay between the germline ends. Germline CDR1 SGHTA, CDR2 FQGNSA. This CDR3 has 15 amino acids. The CDR3 sequence: CASSFLGANTDTQYF. CDR3 in DNA: TGTGCCAGCAGCTTCTTGGGGGCCAACACAGATACGCAGTATTTT.

In nucleotides, the CDR3 is TGTGCCAGCAGCTTGAACAGGGGCTATGGCTACACCTTC. Amino acid sequence: CASSLNRGYGYTF. The chain links TRBV5-6 to TRBJ1-2; 7 nucleotides match TRBD1. Germline CDR1 SGHDT, CDR2 YYEEEE. Trimming cost V 1 base and J 4 bases; bases outside gene matches: 1. The length of the CDR3 is 13 residues. Based on the CDR3 plus reference TRBV5-6 and TRBJ1-2, the full variable domain is DAGVTQSPTHLIKTRGQQVTLRCSPKSGHDTVSWYQQALGQGPQFIFQYYEEEERQRGNFPDRFSGHQFPNYSSELNVNALLLGDSALYLCASSLNRGYGYTFGSGTRLTVV.

The chain couples TRBV9 to TRBJ1-1; 7 bases align to TRBD1. This CDR3 region has 16 residues. Trimming removed 4 bases from V and 0 bases from J; junction bases left unmatched: 9. The germline CDR1 and CDR2 sequences are SGDLS and YYNGEE. The DNA for the CDR3 is TGTGCCAGCAGCTCCCCGACAGGGACATTGAACACTGAAGCTTTCTTT. It codes for CASSSPTGTLNTEAFF. The complete variable domain, with remaining parts taken from reference TRBV9 and TRBJ1-1, reads DSGVTQTPKHLITATGQRVTLRCSPRSGDLSVYWYQQSLDQGLQFLIQYYNGEERAKGNILERFSAQQFPDLHSELNLSSLELGDSALYFCASSSPTGTLNTEAFFGQGTRLTVV.

J is TRBJ2-2 and V is TRBV11-1; possible D gene TRBD1, 5 bases. Germline CDR1 reads SGHAT; CDR2 reads FQDESV (reference sequence). The CDR3 contains 13 residues. The V and J ends lost 5 bases and 5 bases respectively, with 9 bases between them. CDR3 coding DNA: TGTGCCAGCAGCCTGGGGCAGACCGGGGAGCTGTTTTTT. The encoded protein is CASSLGQTGELFF.

This clone was picked up one time. J is TRBJ2-1 and V is TRBV29-1; D may be TRBD2 (6 bases). The germline V gene has CDR1 SQVTM and CDR2 ANQGSEA. Trimming took off 7 bases at V and 10 bases at J, with 14 bases between the two ends. The CDR3 loop spans 11 amino acids. CDR3 sequence (DNA): TGCAGCGCCGGGACTCCCGGGGAGCAGTTCTTC. This codes for CSAGTPGEQFF.

This chain links TRBV7-6 with TRBJ1-1; 7 nucleotides agree with TRBD1. The CDR3 has 13 residues. V lost 5 bases to trimming and J lost 5 bases; unmatched junction nucleotides: 5. Germline V lookup: CDR1 SGHVS, CDR2 FNYEAQ. CDR3 DNA sequence: TGTGCCAGCAGCCGGGACAGCAATACTGAAGCTTTCTTT. This codes for CASSRDSNTEAFF.

This clone has only a few counts. The chain employs TRBV7-9 and TRBJ2-1; D not resolved. CDR1 and CDR2 (germline): SEHNR, FQNEAQ (reference sequence). V lost 5 bases to trimming and J lost 6 bases, with 5 bases between them. The CDR3 extends over 11 amino acids. CDR3: CASSPSNEQFF. The CDR3 DNA reads TGTGCCAGCAGCCCGAGCAATGAGCAGTTCTTC.

V is TRBV10-3 and J is TRBJ1-6, with D perhaps TRBD1 (6 bases). Germline CDR1 is ENHRY and CDR2 is SYGVKD. Trimming cost V 7 bases and J 5 bases, with 9 bases left between them. CDR3 length: 13 amino acids. The CDR3 reads CAITRTDNSPLHF. The CDR3 DNA reads TGTGCCATCACCCGGACAGATAATTCACCCCTCCACTTT.

V is TRBV4-1 and J is TRBJ2-6, with a possible D match to TRBD2 (6 bases). The CDR3 contains 16 residues. Germline assignment: CDR1 MGHRA and CDR2 YSYEKL. The ends were cut back, 1 base at V and 4 bases at J, with 11 bases in the middle. For the CDR3, the DNA is TGCGCCAGCAGCCAAGTGGCTAGCGTCGGGGCCAACGTCCTGACTTTC. Residues: CASSQVASVGANVLTF.

V is TRBV27 and J is TRBJ2-3; TRBD2 aligns across 10 bases. CDR3 length equals 13 residues. V lost 11 bases, J lost 7 bases, and 9 bases stayed unmatched. Germline lookup yields CDR1 MNHEY and CDR2 SMNVEV (reference sequence). The CDR3 loop is CASVAGGMNTQYF. CDR3 nucleotide sequence: TGTGCCTCAGTAGCGGGGGGCATGAATACGCAGTATTTT.

The V call is TRBV7-2, the J call TRBJ2-7; no clear D. Trimming took 5 bases from V and 0 from J, leaving 11 bases between them. Germline V CDR1 and CDR2: SGHTA, FQGNSA. This CDR3 spans 14 amino acids. Here the CDR3 reads CASSPQESSYEQYF. The DNA for the CDR3 is TGTGCCAGCAGCCCCCAGGAAAGCTCCTACGAGCAGTACTTC.